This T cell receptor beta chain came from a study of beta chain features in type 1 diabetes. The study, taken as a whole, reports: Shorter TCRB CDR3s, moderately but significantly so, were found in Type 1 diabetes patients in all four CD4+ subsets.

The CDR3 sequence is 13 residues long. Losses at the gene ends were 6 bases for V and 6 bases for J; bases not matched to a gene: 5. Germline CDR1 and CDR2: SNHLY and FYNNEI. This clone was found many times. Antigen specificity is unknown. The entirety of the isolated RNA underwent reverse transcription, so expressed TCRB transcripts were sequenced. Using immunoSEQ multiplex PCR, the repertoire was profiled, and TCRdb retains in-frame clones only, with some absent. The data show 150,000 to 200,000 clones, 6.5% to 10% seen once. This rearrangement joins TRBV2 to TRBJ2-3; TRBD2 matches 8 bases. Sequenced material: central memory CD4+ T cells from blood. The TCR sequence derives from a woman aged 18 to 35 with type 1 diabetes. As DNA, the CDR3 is TGTGCCAGCAGCGGGGGGGTGTTGGATACGCAGTATTTT. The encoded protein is CASSGGVLDTQYF.